The 16 T cell receptor beta chains presented below share a single source sample, sequenced in a study of T cells in tuberculosis (dated by TCRdb to between 2018 and 2020). Library preparation employed the immunoSEQ multiplex PCR assay. This immuneACCESS table, as held by TCRdb, lists in-frame sequences with V and J called but not all clones. Of the missing ones, under half trace to an unresolved V gene in checked studies; the others have no known cause. In this sample the table shows fewer than 45,000 clones, about 95% of which occur a single time. The top ten hold 7.5% of the sample. Sequencing was done on a sample of PBMCs. The source of these receptors is a donor aged 10-35 years with latent tuberculosis or without tuberculosis infection.

For this clone: Relative to the germline gene, one junction end is altered; a read error may explain this. The V gene is TRBV6-1, the J gene TRBJ1-1; D not resolved. The CDR3 spans 11 residues. Germline V gives CDR1 MNHNS, CDR2 SASEGT. CDR3: CASSEAAAPVF. DNA for the CDR3: TGTGCCAGCAGTGAAGCAGCCGCGCCCGTCTTT.

This clone was seen just once. V and J are TRBV6-1 and TRBJ2-2; D gene ambiguous. V dropped 4 bases and J dropped 6 bases, with 9 bases sitting between them. This CDR3 contains 13 residues. Germline lookup yields CDR1 MNHNS and CDR2 SASEGT. The chain's CDR3 is CASSADKAGELFF. CDR3 in DNA: TGTGCCAGCAGTGCAGACAAGGCCGGGGAGCTGTTTTTT.

This clone was seen only once. This sequence joins TRBV6-6 and TRBJ1-1; no clear D gene. The CDR3 is 12 residues long. Germline loops: CDR1 MNHNY, CDR2 SVGAGI (reference sequence). V was trimmed by 4 bases and J by 7 bases, leaving 10 bases between them. CDR3 sequence (DNA): TGTGCCAGCAGTTTAAACGAGAATGAAGCTTTCTTT. The encoded protein is CASSLNENEAFF.

V usage is TRBV19 and J usage is TRBJ2-2, with TRBD2 identical over 11 bases. The CDR3 extends over 17 amino acids. Germline V CDR1 and CDR2: LNHDA, SQIVND (reference sequence). Trimming removed 5 bases from V and 4 bases from J; junction bases left unmatched: 9. In DNA form, the CDR3 reads TGTGCCAGTAGTCAGAATAGCGGGGGGGTTATCACCGGGGAGCTGTTTTTT. It encodes CASSQNSGGVITGELFF.

V and J are TRBV6-6 and TRBJ2-7, with D perhaps matching TRBD2 (6 bases). CDR1 is MNHNY and CDR2 is SVGAGI in the germline V gene (reference sequence). V was clipped by 8 bases and J by 2 bases, with 13 bases between them. The length of the CDR3 is 13 residues. The CDR3 region has the DNA TGTGCCAGCGCAGGCGGGACCACCTACGAGCAGTACTTC. It specifies CASAGGTTYEQYF.

V gene TRBV4-1 combines with J gene TRBJ2-4; perhaps TRBD2 as D (6 bases). Per the germline V gene, CDR1 is MGHRA and CDR2 is YSYEKL. V was trimmed by 1 base and J by 2 bases, leaving 18 bases between them. CDR3 size: 18 residues. The CDR3 nucleotides are TGCGCCAGCAGCCAAGCAATCGGTATCGGGGGACCCAAAAACATTCAGTACTTC. It encodes CASSQAIGIGGPKNIQYF.

The V and J genes are TRBV19 and TRBJ1-2; TRBD1 matches 7 bases. Germline CDR1 reads LNHDA; CDR2 reads SQIVND (reference sequence). The J segment lost 6 bases and the V segment lost 7 bases, leaving 8 bases of the junction unmatched. This CDR3 region has 13 residues. CDR3: CASTLGGVHGYTF. Written as DNA, the CDR3 is TGTGCCAGTACCCTAGGGGGCGTGCATGGCTACACCTTC.

The chain carries TRBV29-1 and TRBJ1-3, with 8 bases aligning to TRBD1. The CDR3 is 14 residues long. With V trimmed by 4 bases and J by 3 bases, 5 bases remained unmatched. Germline assignment: CDR1 SQVTM and CDR2 ANQGSEA. CDR3 region: CSVARTGYGNTIYF. The DNA of the CDR3 is TGCAGCGTTGCTAGGACAGGGTATGGAAACACCATATATTTT.

V is TRBV5-8 and J is TRBJ2-3, with TRBD1 identical over 8 bases. The CDR3 is made up of 14 amino acids. The trim removed 2 bases at V and 3 bases at J, leaving 2 bases unmatched. The germline V gene encodes CDR1 SGHTS and CDR2 YDEGEE. Written as DNA, the CDR3 is TGTGCCAGCAGCTTTACAGGGGGGACAGATACGCAGTATTTT. This codes for CASSFTGGTDTQYF.

This chain joins TRBV30 and TRBJ2-7; 7 nucleotides agree with TRBD1. CDR3 length equals 15 residues. Germline-derived CDR1 and CDR2 are GTSNPN and SVGIG (reference sequence). V lost 4 bases and J lost 2; bases outside the gene matches: 11. The chain's CDR3 is CAWNNPGTVPYEQYF. The CDR3 bases are TGTGCCTGGAACAACCCCGGGACAGTTCCCTACGAGCAGTACTTC.

The gene calls are TRBV7-2 and TRBJ2-5; possibly TRBD2 for D (5 bases). The CDR3 has 18 amino acids. V shed 1 base and J shed 2 bases, with 20 bases lying between them. CDR1 and CDR2 (germline): SGHTA, FQGNSA. The CDR3 reads CASSLVERLVGLQETQYF. CDR3 DNA sequence: TGTGCCAGCAGCTTAGTTGAGAGGCTAGTAGGACTTCAAGAGACCCAGTACTTC.

The chain employs TRBV6-1 and TRBJ1-1; the D is unclear. V was clipped by 5 bases and J by 0 bases, with 7 bases between them. CDR1 and CDR2 (germline): MNHNS, SASEGT. CDR3 length equals 13 residues. DNA of the CDR3: TGTGCCAGCAGTTCGGTCATGAACACTGAAGCTTTCTTT. Its translation is CASSSVMNTEAFF.

The rearrangement uses TRBV6-6 and TRBJ1-5, with D perhaps matching TRBD1 (5 bases). Per germline, CDR1 MNHNY and CDR2 SVGAGI (reference sequence). Trimming pared 6 bases from V and 2 bases from J, leaving 14 bases between. The CDR3 sequence is 15 residues long. Here the CDR3 reads CASSLLGGGNQPQHF. The CDR3 DNA reads as TGTGCCAGCAGCTTACTCGGGGGGGGCAATCAGCCCCAGCATTTT.

The chain employs TRBV6-1 and TRBJ2-7; D may be TRBD2 (6 bases). V gave up 7 bases and J gave up 4 bases, with 17 bases separating them. The CDR3 length is 14 residues. Germline lookup yields CDR1 MNHNS and CDR2 SASEGT. CDR3 DNA: TGTGCCAGCACGGAGGGAACTGGGACTTACGAGCAGTACTTC. It specifies CASTEGTGTYEQYF.

This clone was seen a single time. The CDR3 DNA reads as TGTGCCAGTCTACAGGACCCCTACAATGAGCAGTTCTTC. Translation: CASLQDPYNEQFF. This chain joins TRBV19 and TRBJ2-1, with D possibly matching TRBD1 (5 bases). V lost 8 bases and J lost 2, with 10 bases in between. The CDR3 has 13 residues. CDR1 is LNHDA and CDR2 is SQIVND in the germline V gene (reference sequence).

CDR3 protein: CASSLAGDSYNEQFF. In nucleotides, the CDR3 is TGTGCCAGCAGCCTAGCGGGAGACTCCTACAATGAGCAGTTCTTC. The chain carries TRBV5-4 and TRBJ2-1, with 10 bases that match TRBD2. The germline gives CDR1 SGHNT, CDR2 YYREEE (reference sequence). This CDR3 is 15 amino acids long. Unmatched junction bases numbered 1, after V lost 4 bases and J lost 0 bases.